A selection of T cell receptor beta chains follows, all from one sample in a study of blood T cell repertoires in COVID-19. TCRdb's table, derived via immunoSEQ multiplex PCR, lists solely in-frame clones and lacks some. The sample lists 85,000 to 110,000 clones, roughly 90% occurring once. Input material: peripheral blood. All receptors derive from a human donor in a cohort sampled during active COVID-19. Both conserved end residues are part of each CDR3. D genes are given only for firm matches. Expanded clones get a size class; other rows say once, few or many, or leave the size out.

V gene	J gene	clone size	D gene	CDR3 protein	CDR3 DNA
TRBV6-6	TRBJ1-4	once	-	CASSPGPGEEKLFF	TGTGCCAGCAGTCCCGGGCCCGGGGAGGAAAAACTGTTTTTT
TRBV5-4	TRBJ2-7	-	TRBD1	CASSFGGTVYEQYF	TGTGCCAGCAGCTTTGGTGGGACAGTCTACGAGCAGTACTTC
TRBV15	TRBJ2-7	-	-	CATSRGTGYEQYF	TGTGCCACCAGCAGAGGAACAGGGTACGAGCAGTACTTC
TRBV19	TRBJ2-2	-	-	CASTLSRNTGELFF	TGTGCCAGTACCTTGTCCAGAAACACCGGGGAGCTGTTTTTT
TRBV28	TRBJ2-7	-	TRBD1	CASSPSDRDGNEQYF	TGTGCCAGCAGTCCATCCGACAGGGATGGGAACGAGCAGTACTTC
TRBV28	TRBJ1-1	-	-	CASSSLGVNTEAFF	TGTGCCAGCAGTTCGCTCGGGGTGAACACTGAAGCTTTCTTT
TRBV19	TRBJ2-7	-	TRBD1	CATSRGQGTYEQYF	TGTGCCACCTCGCGGGGACAGGGGACCTACGAGCAGTACTTC
TRBV28	TRBJ1-1	-	-	CASSRFQREDEAFF	TGTGCCAGCAGCCGCTTCCAGCGCGAAGATGAAGCTTTCTTT
TRBV7-2	TRBJ2-7	-	-	CASSLDPGYEQYF	TGTGCCAGCAGCTTAGATCCAGGCTACGAGCAGTACTTC
TRBV7-9	TRBJ1-2	-	TRBD1	CASSLLTGGGDYGYTF	TGTGCCAGCAGCTTACTGACAGGGGGCGGCGACTATGGCTACACCTTC
TRBV4-1	TRBJ2-7	once	-	CASSQDQVTYEQYF	TGCGCCAGCAGCCAAGATCAGGTAACCTACGAGCAGTACTTC
TRBV28	TRBJ2-1	few	-	CASSPDWDNEQFF	TGTGCCAGCAGTCCGGACTGGGACAATGAGCAGTTCTTC
TRBV28	TRBJ2-1	-	TRBD2	CASSLRPGLAGVEQFF	TGTGCCAGCAGTTTACGACCGGGACTAGCGGGAGTTGAGCAGTTCTTC
TRBV12-3/TRBV12-4	TRBJ1-2	-	TRBD1	CASSVDREKGYTF	TGTGCCAGCAGTGTGGACAGGGAGAAGGGCTACACCTTC
TRBV5-6	TRBJ2-5	-	-	CASSPRRAGAQETQYF	TGTGCCAGCAGCCCCCGAAGGGCAGGGGCCCAAGAGACCCAGTACTTC
TRBV10-1	TRBJ2-7	-	-	CASSKDPGSMTYEQYF	TGCGCCAGTTCGAAGGATCCAGGGTCTATGACCTACGAGCAGTACTTC
TRBV28	TRBJ1-3	-	-	CASSSYRVNLSGNTIYF	TGTGCCAGCAGTTCCTACAGGGTAAATTTATCTGGAAACACCATATATTTT
TRBV28	TRBJ2-1	-	-	CASETNYNEQFF	TGTGCCAGCGAAACAAACTACAATGAGCAGTTCTTC
TRBV16	TRBJ2-7	-	-	CASSQRQGGEQYF	TGTGCCAGCAGCCAAAGGCAGGGCGGCGAGCAGTACTTC
TRBV27	TRBJ2-1	-	TRBD2	CASSLAGGVDEQFF	TGTGCCAGCAGTTTAGCGGGGGGGGTGGATGAGCAGTTCTTC
TRBV3-1/TRBV3-2	TRBJ2-7	-	-	CASSQDPGTYEQYF	TGTGCCAGCAGCCAAGATCCCGGTACCTACGAGCAGTACTTC
TRBV4-2	TRBJ2-1	-	-	CASSQGTEPNEQFF	TGTGCCAGCAGCCAAGGGACAGAACCCAATGAGCAGTTCTTC
TRBV28	TRBJ2-1	-	TRBD1	CASSLDRVPSNEQFF	TGTGCCAGCAGTTTAGACAGGGTACCGTCCAATGAGCAGTTCTTC
TRBV28	TRBJ2-1	-	-	CASSLPSTESSYNEQFF	TGTGCCAGCAGTTTGCCCTCGACTGAGAGCTCCTACAATGAGCAGTTCTTC
TRBV2	TRBJ1-1	-	-	CASSAMGGSTEAFF	TGTGCCAGCAGTGCCATGGGGGGGAGCACTGAAGCTTTCTTT
TRBV7-3	TRBJ1-1	-	-	CASSPGLNTEAFF	TGTGCCAGCAGCCCGGGGTTGAACACTGAAGCTTTCTTT
TRBV15	TRBJ1-4	once	-	CATSTQPGTNEKLFF	TGTGCCACCAGCACCCAGCCGGGAACTAATGAAAAACTGTTTTTT
TRBV3-1/TRBV3-2	TRBJ1-2	-	TRBD1	CASSHRDRVYGYTF	TGTGCCAGCAGCCACCGGGACAGGGTCTATGGCTACACCTTC
TRBV3-1/TRBV3-2	TRBJ2-7	-	TRBD2	CASSQPRTSGSYEQYF	TGTGCCAGCAGCCAACCTAGGACTAGCGGCTCCTACGAGCAGTACTTC
TRBV28	TRBJ2-1	-	TRBD2	CASTGTSGGRSSYNEQFF	TGTGCCAGCACTGGGACTAGCGGGGGGCGGAGCTCCTACAATGAGCAGTTCTTC
TRBV7-2	TRBJ2-1	-	TRBD2	CASSVRSGTSGTDEQFF	TGTGCCAGCAGCGTACGATCCGGGACTAGCGGGACAGATGAGCAGTTCTTC
TRBV24-1	TRBJ1-2	-	TRBD1	CATSRQGSGYTF	TGTGCCACCAGCAGACAGGGGTCTGGCTACACCTTC
TRBV4-1	TRBJ2-7	few	TRBD2	CASSQRPGEGFEQYF	TGCGCCAGCAGCCAACGGCCGGGGGAGGGGTTCGAGCAGTACTTC
TRBV5-1	TRBJ2-5	-	-	CASLRGFSHQETQYF	TGCGCCAGCCTCAGAGGCTTCTCCCACCAAGAGACCCAGTACTTC
TRBV6-6	TRBJ1-1	-	-	CASIGGENTEAFF	TGTGCCAGCATCGGGGGGGAGAACACTGAAGCTTTCTTT
TRBV3-1/TRBV3-2	TRBJ2-5	-	TRBD2	CASSHPKREGAKPAETQYF	TGTGCCAGCAGCCACCCCAAGCGGGAGGGGGCAAAACCGGCGGAGACCCAGTACTTC
TRBV5-1	TRBJ2-1	-	TRBD2	CASSLDLLAGNYNEQFF	TGCGCCAGCAGCTTGGACCTACTAGCGGGCAACTACAATGAGCAGTTCTTC
TRBV6-5	TRBJ2-3	-	-	CASSLKTASTDTQYF	TGTGCCAGCAGTCTTAAGACTGCTAGCACAGATACGCAGTATTTT
TRBV27	TRBJ2-6	-	TRBD1	CASSLTRGTGGSGANVLTF	TGTGCCAGCAGTTTGACGAGGGGGACAGGGGGCTCTGGGGCCAACGTCCTGACTTTC
TRBV28	TRBJ1-4	-	-	CASSLIQTATNEKLFF	TGTGCCAGCAGTTTAATACAGACCGCAACTAATGAAAAACTGTTTTTT
TRBV7-9	TRBJ1-4	-	TRBD1	CASSLRQGIPTNEKLFF	TGTGCCAGCAGCTTACGACAGGGGATTCCAACTAATGAAAAACTGTTTTTT
TRBV29-1	TRBJ2-1	-	-	CSVAWQGDYNEQFF	TGCAGCGTTGCATGGCAGGGCGATTACAATGAGCAGTTCTTC
TRBV4-2	TRBJ2-4	once	TRBD2	CASSEDQNMGLAGVQAKNIQYF	TGTGCCAGCAGCGAAGATCAGAATATGGGACTAGCGGGAGTTCAGGCCAAAAACATTCAGTACTTC
TRBV27	TRBJ2-2	-	TRBD1	CASRLGTGSSTGELFF	TGTGCCAGCAGGCTTGGGACAGGCAGCAGCACCGGGGAGCTGTTTTTT
TRBV4-1	TRBJ2-3	-	TRBD2	CASSPPGLAGDYFTDTQYF	TGCGCCAGCAGCCCACCGGGACTAGCGGGGGACTATTTCACAGATACGCAGTATTTT
TRBV19	TRBJ2-7	-	TRBD1	CASSIDVAGQGGYEQYF	TGTGCCAGTAGTATAGATGTAGCCGGACAGGGGGGCTACGAGCAGTACTTC
TRBV7-2	TRBJ2-7	-	TRBD1	CASSYTGVREQYF	TGTGCCAGCAGCTATACAGGGGTTCGCGAGCAGTACTTC
TRBV5-4	TRBJ2-1	-	-	CASSGPRQARNEQFF	TGTGCCAGCAGCGGACCGCGACAGGCGAGAAATGAGCAGTTCTTC
TRBV9	TRBJ1-2	once	-	CASSVGIGQEPYGYTF	TGTGCCAGCAGCGTAGGGATTGGGCAGGAACCTTATGGCTACACCTTC
TRBV3-1/TRBV3-2	TRBJ1-2	-	TRBD1	CASSQDWGTVPYGYTF	TGTGCCAGCAGCCAAGATTGGGGGACAGTACCTTATGGCTACACCTTC
TRBV5-4	TRBJ1-1	-	-	CASSSTDERILF	TGTGCCAGCAGCTCGACCGACGAGCGGATCCTCTTT
TRBV7-9	TRBJ2-3	-	-	CASSFLGGVTDTQYF	TGTGCCAGCAGCTTTCTTGGCGGGGTGACAGATACGCAGTATTTT
TRBV7-9	TRBJ2-7	-	TRBD2	CASSLGLEGSYEQYF	TGTGCCAGCAGCCTAGGACTAGAGGGCTCCTACGAGCAGTACTTC
TRBV28	TRBJ1-1	-	TRBD1	CASSLRAAGGRRTEAFF	TGTGCCAGCAGTCTACGAGCGGCAGGGGGCAGGAGGACTGAAGCTTTCTTT
TRBV2	TRBJ1-3	-	-	CASTGGANSGNTIYF	TGTGCCAGCACTGGCGGGGCAAACTCTGGAAACACCATATATTTT
TRBV3-1/TRBV3-2	TRBJ1-2	few	-	CASSEVRRRGYGYTF	TGTGCCAGCAGCGAAGTCAGAAGGCGGGGTTATGGCTACACCTTC
TRBV24-1	TRBJ2-2	-	TRBD2	CATSDESSGRGGELFF	TGTGCCACCAGTGATGAATCTAGCGGGAGAGGCGGGGAGCTGTTTTTT
TRBV4-2	TRBJ2-7	once	-	CASSQEKGVPRYEQYF	TGTGCCAGCAGCCAAGAAAAGGGGGTCCCGCGCTACGAGCAGTACTTC
TRBV25-1	TRBJ2-1	-	-	CASSEFASRNEQFF	TGTGCCAGCAGTGAATTTGCTAGCCGTAATGAGCAGTTCTTC
TRBV7-2	TRBJ2-7	-	-	CASSLSRGYEQYF	TGTGCCAGCAGCCTCTCCAGGGGATACGAGCAGTACTTC